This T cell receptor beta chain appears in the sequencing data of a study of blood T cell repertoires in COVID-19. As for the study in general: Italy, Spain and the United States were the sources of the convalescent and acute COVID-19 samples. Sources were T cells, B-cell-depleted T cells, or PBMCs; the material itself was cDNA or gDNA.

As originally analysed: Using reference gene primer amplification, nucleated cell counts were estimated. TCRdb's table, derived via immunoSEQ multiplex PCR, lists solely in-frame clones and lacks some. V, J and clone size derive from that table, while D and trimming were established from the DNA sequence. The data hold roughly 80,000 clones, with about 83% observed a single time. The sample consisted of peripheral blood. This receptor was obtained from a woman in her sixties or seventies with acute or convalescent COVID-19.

CDR3 in DNA: TGTGCCAGCAGTTTACCTAGCGGGGTTGGCTCCTACAATGAGCAGTTCTTC. This codes for CASSLPSGVGSYNEQFF. The chain combines TRBV27 with TRBJ2-1, with TRBD2 identical over 9 bases. The CDR3 covers 17 residues. Germline V gene sequence: CDR1 MNHEY, CDR2 SMNVEV (reference sequence). V dropped 2 bases and J dropped 0; count of bases not matched to a gene: 5.